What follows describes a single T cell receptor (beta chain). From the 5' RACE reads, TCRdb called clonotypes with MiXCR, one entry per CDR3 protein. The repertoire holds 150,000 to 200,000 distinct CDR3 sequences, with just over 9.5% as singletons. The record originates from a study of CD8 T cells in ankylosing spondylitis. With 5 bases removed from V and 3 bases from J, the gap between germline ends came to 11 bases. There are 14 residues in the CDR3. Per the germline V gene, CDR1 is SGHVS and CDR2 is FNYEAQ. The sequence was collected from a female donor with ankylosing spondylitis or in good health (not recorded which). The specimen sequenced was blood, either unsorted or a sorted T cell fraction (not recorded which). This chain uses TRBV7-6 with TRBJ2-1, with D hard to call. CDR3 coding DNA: TGTGCCAGCAGCCTCCAAACCATCTACAATGAGCAGTTCTTC. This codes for CASSLQTIYNEQFF.